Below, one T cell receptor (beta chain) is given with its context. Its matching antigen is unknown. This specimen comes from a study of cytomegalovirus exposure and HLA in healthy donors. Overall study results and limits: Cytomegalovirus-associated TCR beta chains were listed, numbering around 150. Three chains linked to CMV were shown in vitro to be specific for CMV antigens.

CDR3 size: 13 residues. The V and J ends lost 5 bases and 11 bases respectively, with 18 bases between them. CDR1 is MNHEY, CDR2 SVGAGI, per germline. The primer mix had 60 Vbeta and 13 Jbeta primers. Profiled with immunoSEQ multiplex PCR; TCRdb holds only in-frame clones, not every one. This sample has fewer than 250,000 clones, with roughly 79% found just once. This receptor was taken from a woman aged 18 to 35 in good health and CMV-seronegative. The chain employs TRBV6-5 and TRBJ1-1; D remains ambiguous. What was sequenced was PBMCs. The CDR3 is CASSILVGQAAFF. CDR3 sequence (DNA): TGTGCCAGCAGTATCCTCGTTGGGCAGGCGGCTTTCTTT.